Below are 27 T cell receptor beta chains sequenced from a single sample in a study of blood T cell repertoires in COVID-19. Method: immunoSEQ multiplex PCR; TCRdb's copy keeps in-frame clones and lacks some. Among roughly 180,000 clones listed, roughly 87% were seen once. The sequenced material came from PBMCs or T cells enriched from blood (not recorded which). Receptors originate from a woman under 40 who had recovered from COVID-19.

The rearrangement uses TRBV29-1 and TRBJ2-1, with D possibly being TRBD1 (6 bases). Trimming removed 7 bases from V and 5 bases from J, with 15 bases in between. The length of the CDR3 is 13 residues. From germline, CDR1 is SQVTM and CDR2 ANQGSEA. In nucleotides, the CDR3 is TGCAGCGCCGGCCGGACAGTAAACAATGAGCAGTTCTTC. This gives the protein CSAGRTVNNEQFF.

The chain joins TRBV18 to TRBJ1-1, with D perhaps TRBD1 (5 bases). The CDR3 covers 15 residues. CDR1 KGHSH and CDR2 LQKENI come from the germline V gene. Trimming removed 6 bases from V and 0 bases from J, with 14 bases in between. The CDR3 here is CASSMGLDMNTEAFF. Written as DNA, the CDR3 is TGTGCCAGCTCCATGGGACTGGACATGAACACTGAAGCTTTCTTT.

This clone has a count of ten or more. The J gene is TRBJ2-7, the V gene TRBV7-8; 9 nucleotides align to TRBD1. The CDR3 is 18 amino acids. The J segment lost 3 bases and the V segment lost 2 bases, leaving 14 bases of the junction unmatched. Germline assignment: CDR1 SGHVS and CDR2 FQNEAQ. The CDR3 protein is CASSLTRRIGTGSYEQYF. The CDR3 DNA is TGTGCCAGCAGCTTAACTCGCCGGATTGGGACAGGGAGCTACGAGCAGTACTTC.

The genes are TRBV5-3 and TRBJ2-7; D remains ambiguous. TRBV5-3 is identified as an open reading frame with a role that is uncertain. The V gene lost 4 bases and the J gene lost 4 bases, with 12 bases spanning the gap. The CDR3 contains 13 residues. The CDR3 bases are TGTGCCAGAAGCGCACCGCCGGGTTACGAGCAGTACTTC. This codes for CARSAPPGYEQYF.

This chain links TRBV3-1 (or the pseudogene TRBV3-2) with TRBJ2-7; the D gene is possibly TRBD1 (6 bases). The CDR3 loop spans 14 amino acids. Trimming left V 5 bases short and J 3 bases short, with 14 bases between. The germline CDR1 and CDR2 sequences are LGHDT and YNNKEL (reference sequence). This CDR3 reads CASSNRVNYYEQYF. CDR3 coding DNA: TGTGCCAGCAGCAACAGGGTGAATTACTACGAGCAGTACTTC.

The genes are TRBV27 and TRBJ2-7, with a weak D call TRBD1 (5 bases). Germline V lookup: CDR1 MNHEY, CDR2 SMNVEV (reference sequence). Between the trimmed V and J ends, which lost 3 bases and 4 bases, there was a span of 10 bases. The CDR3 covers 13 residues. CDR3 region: CASSFWQGYEQYF. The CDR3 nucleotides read TGTGCCAGCAGTTTCTGGCAGGGTTACGAGCAGTACTTC.

Here the CDR3 DNA reads TGTGCCATCAGTGAGTACAGGGCCACTGAAGCTTTCTTT. Its protein is CAISEYRATEAFF. The V and J genes are TRBV10-3 and TRBJ1-1; TRBD1 is a possible D gene (6 bases). V was shortened by 1 base and J by 4 bases, with 7 bases between the two germline ends. CDR3 length equals 13 residues. Germline CDR1 ENHRY, CDR2 SYGVKD.

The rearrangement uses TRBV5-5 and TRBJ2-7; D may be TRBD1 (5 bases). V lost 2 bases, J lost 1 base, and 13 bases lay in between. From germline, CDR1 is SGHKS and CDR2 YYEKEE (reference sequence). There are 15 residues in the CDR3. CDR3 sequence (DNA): TGTGCCAGCAGCTTATCGCCAGGGCGTTCCTACGAGCAGTACTTC. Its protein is CASSLSPGRSYEQYF.

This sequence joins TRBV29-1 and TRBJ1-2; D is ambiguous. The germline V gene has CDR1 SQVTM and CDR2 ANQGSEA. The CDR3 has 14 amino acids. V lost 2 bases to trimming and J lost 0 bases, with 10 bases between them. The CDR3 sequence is CSVERSGTNYGYTF. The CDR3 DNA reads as TGCAGCGTTGAAAGGTCGGGTACTAACTATGGCTACACCTTC.

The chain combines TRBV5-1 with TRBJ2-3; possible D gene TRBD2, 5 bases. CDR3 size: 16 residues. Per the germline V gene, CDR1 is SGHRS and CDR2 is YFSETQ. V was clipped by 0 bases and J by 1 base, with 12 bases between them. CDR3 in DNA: TGCGCCAGCAGCTTGGTACGGGGTCAGGGCACAGATACGCAGTATTTT. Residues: CASSLVRGQGTDTQYF.

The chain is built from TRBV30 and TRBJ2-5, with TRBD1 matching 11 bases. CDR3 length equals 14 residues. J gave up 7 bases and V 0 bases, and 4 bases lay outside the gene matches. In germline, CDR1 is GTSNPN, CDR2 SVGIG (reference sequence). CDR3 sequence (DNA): TGTGCCTGGAGTGTAGGGGGACAGGGGGTGACCCAGTACTTC. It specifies CAWSVGGQGVTQYF.

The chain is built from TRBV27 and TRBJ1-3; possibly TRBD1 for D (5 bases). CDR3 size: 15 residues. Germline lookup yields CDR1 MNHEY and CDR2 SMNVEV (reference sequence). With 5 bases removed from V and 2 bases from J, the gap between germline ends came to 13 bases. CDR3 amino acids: CASSRDRGAGNTIYF. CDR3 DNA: TGTGCCAGCAGTAGAGACAGAGGAGCTGGAAACACCATATATTTT.

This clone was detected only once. This chain's CDR3 is CATSRGTVWTEAFF. CDR3 in DNA: TGTGCCACCAGCAGAGGGACAGTTTGGACTGAAGCTTTCTTT. The V gene is TRBV15, the J gene TRBJ1-1; D may be TRBD1 (6 bases). Germline CDR1 is LNHNV and CDR2 is YYDKDF (reference sequence). The CDR3 contains 14 residues. Trimming took 1 base from V and 5 from J, leaving 11 bases between them.

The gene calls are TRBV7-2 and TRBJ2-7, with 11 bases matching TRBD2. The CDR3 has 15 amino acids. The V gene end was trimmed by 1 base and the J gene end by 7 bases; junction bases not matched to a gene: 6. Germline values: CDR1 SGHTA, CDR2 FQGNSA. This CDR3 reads CASSLGGLAGREQYF. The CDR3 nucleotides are TGTGCCAGCAGCTTAGGTGGACTAGCGGGCCGGGAGCAGTACTTC. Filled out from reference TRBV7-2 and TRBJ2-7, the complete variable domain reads GAGVSQSPSNKVTEKGKDVELRCDPISGHTALYWYRQSLGQGLEFLIYFQGNSAPDKSGLPSDRFSAERTGGSVSTLTIQRTQQEDSAVYLCASSLGGLAGREQYFGPGTRLTVT.

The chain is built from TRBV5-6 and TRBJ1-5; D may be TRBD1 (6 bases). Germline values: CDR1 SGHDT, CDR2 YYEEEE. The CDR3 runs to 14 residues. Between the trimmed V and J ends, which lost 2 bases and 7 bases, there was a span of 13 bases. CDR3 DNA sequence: TGTGCCAGCAGCTTCGGCAGGGGAGAACAGCCCCAGCATTTT. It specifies CASSFGRGEQPQHF.

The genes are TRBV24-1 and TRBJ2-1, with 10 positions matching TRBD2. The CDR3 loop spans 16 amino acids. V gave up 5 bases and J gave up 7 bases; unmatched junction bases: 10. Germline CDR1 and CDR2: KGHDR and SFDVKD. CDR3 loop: CATSGLPRTSGNEQFF. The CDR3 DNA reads TGTGCCACCAGTGGCTTACCCCGGACTAGCGGTAATGAGCAGTTCTTC.

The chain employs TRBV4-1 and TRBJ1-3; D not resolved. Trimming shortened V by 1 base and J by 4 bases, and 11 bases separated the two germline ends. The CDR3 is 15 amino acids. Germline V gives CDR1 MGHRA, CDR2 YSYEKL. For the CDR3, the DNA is TGCGCCAGCAGCCAAGCCCGGGGAATGGGAAACACCATATATTTT. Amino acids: CASSQARGMGNTIYF.

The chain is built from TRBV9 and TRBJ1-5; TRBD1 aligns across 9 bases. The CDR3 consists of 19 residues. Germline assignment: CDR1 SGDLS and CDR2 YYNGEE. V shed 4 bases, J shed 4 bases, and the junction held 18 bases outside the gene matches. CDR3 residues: CASSPKVLEDRGRNQPQHF. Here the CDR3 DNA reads TGTGCCAGCAGCCCCAAAGTCCTAGAAGACAGGGGGAGGAATCAGCCCCAGCATTTT.

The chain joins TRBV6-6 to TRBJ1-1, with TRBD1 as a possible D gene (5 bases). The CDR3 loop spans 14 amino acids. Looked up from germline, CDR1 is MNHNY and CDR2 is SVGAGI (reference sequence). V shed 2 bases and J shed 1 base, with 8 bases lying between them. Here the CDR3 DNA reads TGTGCCAGCAGTTACACACAGGAGAACACTGAAGCTTTCTTT. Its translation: CASSYTQENTEAFF.

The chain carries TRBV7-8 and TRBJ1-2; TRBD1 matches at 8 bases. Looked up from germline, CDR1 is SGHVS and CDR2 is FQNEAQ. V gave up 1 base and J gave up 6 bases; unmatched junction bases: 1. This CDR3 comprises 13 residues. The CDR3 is CASSLGTGNGYTF. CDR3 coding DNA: TGTGCCAGCAGCTTAGGGACAGGGAATGGCTACACCTTC.

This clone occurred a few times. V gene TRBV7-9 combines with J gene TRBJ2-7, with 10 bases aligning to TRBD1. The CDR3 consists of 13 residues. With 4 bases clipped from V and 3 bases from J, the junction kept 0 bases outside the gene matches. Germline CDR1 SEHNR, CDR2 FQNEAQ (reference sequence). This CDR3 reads CASSWTGGYEQYF. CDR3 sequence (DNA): TGTGCCAGCAGCTGGACAGGGGGCTACGAGCAGTACTTC.

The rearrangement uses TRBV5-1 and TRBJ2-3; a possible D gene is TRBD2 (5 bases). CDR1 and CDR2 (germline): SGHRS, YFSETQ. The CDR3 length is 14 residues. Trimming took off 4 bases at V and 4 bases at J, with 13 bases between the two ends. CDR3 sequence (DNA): TGCGCCAGCAGCCCACTACGGGGTGCAGATACGCAGTATTTT. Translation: CASSPLRGADTQYF.

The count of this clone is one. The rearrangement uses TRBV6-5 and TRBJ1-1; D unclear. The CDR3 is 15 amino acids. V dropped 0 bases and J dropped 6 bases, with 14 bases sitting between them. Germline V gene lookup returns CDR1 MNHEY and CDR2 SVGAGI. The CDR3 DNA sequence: TGTGCCAGCAGTTACTCGCCTCCAATGGAGCCTGAAGCTTTCTTT. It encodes CASSYSPPMEPEAFF.

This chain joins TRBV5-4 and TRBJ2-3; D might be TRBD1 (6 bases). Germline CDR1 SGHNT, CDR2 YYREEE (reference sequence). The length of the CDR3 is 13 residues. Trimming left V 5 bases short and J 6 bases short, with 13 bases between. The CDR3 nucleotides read TGTGCCAGCAGTTACTACAGGGATGATACGCAGTATTTT. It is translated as CASSYYRDDTQYF.

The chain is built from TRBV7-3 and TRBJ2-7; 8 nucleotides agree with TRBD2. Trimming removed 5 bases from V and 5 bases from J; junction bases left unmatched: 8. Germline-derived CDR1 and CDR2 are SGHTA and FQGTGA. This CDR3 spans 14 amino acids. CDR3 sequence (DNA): TGTGCCAGCAGCCAAGGGATAGCGGGAAACGAGCAGTACTTC. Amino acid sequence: CASSQGIAGNEQYF.

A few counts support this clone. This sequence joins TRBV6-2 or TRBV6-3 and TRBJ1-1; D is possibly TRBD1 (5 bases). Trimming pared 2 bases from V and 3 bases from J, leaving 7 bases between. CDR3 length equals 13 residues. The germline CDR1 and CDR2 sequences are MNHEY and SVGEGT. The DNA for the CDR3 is TGTGCCAGCAGTTACGGGGGGGACACTGAAGCTTTCTTT. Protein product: CASSYGGDTEAFF.

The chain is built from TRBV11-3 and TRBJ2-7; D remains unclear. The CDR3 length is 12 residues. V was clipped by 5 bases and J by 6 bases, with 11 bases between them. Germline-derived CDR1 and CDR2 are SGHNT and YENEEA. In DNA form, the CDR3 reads TGTGCCAGCAGCCTCCCGAGAGGCGAGCAGTACTTC. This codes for CASSLPRGEQYF.